This T cell receptor beta chain came from a study of radiotherapy plus CTLA-4 blockade in lung cancer. Study-level information: Around 19% of enrolled patients responded objectively, and around 30% had disease control. General study findings and limits: TCR clones originating in tumors grew in number in blood after radiotherapy plus ipilimumab. Dynamics of early blood T cell clones, together with interferon-beta, were reportedly the best predictors of response.

This clone was observed a handful of times. As yet, its antigen is unknown. Libraries were prepared by immunoSEQ multiplex PCR; TCRdb keeps only in-frame clonotypes and omits some of them. Seen here are around 110,000 clones, approximately 80% observed once, and the top ten hold 3% to 4%. The study gave focal radiation plus ipilimumab CTLA-4 blockade to patients with chemo-refractory metastatic non-small-cell lung cancer. Germline V gene sequence: CDR1 LNHDA, CDR2 SQIVND (reference sequence). Trimming pared 5 bases from V and 2 bases from J, leaving 13 bases between. The CDR3 runs to 16 residues. The sequence was collected from a human donor with non-small cell lung cancer that progressed on radiotherapy plus ipilimumab. Some clones in this sample may be carry-over from other donors' samples. The rearrangement links TRBV19 to TRBJ2-6; maybe TRBD1 (6 bases). Specimen: peripheral blood, collected from a patient treated with radiotherapy plus ipilimumab. This CDR3 reads CASSGTQGTGANVLTF. The CDR3 DNA sequence: TGTGCCAGTAGTGGAACACAGGGAACTGGGGCCAACGTCCTGACTTTC.